The text below deals with one T cell receptor (beta chain). This clonotype was counted a few times. The antigen it recognizes is unknown. No much larger clone exists at a distance of one base, and base qualities are not known. For repertoire sequencing, the TCR beta CDR3 regions were amplified from RNA transcripts. A first-round RT-PCR used HTBI primers with the Qiagen OneStep RT-PCR kit, followed by a second-round multiplex PCR, size selection and purification. Sequencing of the libraries was carried out on an Illumina HiSeq2000 in paired-end mode with 100 bp reads. Per the authors' processing: SOAPnuke was used to process the reads, throwing out any read that had adapters, had uncalled bases, had a mean Phred below 15, or lacked an exact constant-primer or identifier match. High-quality paired reads were merged with COPE v1.2.5. Unique nucleotide sequences were defined as clonotypes and aligned to IMGT TRB V, D and J references using MiTCR v1.1. The analysis was limited to V-J combinations with a frequency above 0.0001, which together covered 98% to 99.2% of repertoires. A TCR clonal expansion and chaos score per V-J combination was defined as the ratio of F50 clonal expansion to chaos observed in the TCRdist matrix. Welch's t-statistics and random forest were used to narrow the features down to roughly twelve V-J combinations, which were then fed into a naive Bayes classifier. The Morisita-Horn index was used to measure how similar the thyroid and blood repertoires were. Using fastp trimming at Q25 and MiXCR clonotype assembly, TCRdb reanalyzed the public sequencing data and kept in-frame beta chains. Every entry covers one CDR3 protein and lists the most common genes and DNA from its rows. These V and J calls originate from TCRdb's pipeline instead of the authors' own analysis. Counted in this sample were some 370,000 distinct CDR3 sequences; about a sixth of them appeared once. The biggest ten clones account for 2.4% of the sample.

Hyperthyroidism was considered stable if no progression to ophthalmopathy occurred within 18 months of follow-up. The hyperthyroidism patients were 18 to 65 years old and newly diagnosed, with a disease duration of less than 2 months. Patients with other autoimmune diseases, uncontrolled infections, pregnancy or lactation were excluded from the study. Clinical symptoms, serum thyroxine, TRAb, thyroid ultrasound and orbital computed tomography formed the basis of the diagnosis. Ficoll-Paque density gradient centrifugation was used to isolate PBMCs from around 10 ml of fresh peripheral blood. Trizol reagent was used to extract the total RNA, and its quality was then checked on an Agilent 2100 Bioanalyzer. The data belong to a study of Graves' ophthalmopathy and Graves' hyperthyroidism (dated by TCRdb to 2016 to 2019). For context, the study as a whole: Peripheral blood was collected before any treatment was given, at the time of initial diagnosis. The study used signatures of the TCR beta repertoire to tell Graves' ophthalmopathy apart from Graves' hyperthyroidism and to predict which patients would progress to ophthalmopathy. In total, 135 blood samples were TCR-sequenced: 40 to 45 ophthalmopathy, under 80 hyperthyroidism and approximately 17 hyperthyroidism-to-ophthalmopathy patients. To explore V-J signatures that separate ophthalmopathy from hyperthyroidism, a discovery set of about 96 patients was enrolled, consisting of fewer than 45 with ophthalmopathy and around 60 with stable hyperthyroidism. For independent validation, a separate cohort was made up of about 18 hyperthyroidism patients plus 17 patients who later progressed from hyperthyroidism to ophthalmopathy. T-cell repertoires of thyroid tissue and blood were compared in five or six hyperthyroidism patients. Following sample collection, hyperthyroidism patients were given methimazole at a starting dose of 30 mg daily, and ophthalmopathy patients were given high-dose intravenous methylprednisolone.

Points the paper makes about the study in general: In validation, the model predicted ophthalmopathy progression with 55% to 71% sensitivity and approximately 72% specificity; 12 predicted patients were CT-confirmed with GO in a median of approximately six months. In cross-validation, the 13-signature model distinguished ophthalmopathy from stable hyperthyroidism with 85% to 90% sensitivity and around 82% specificity, and in the test set the corresponding values were around 80% and 75%. Most expanded thyroid clonotypes with a frequency above 0.001 also appeared in blood, which suggests that blood repertoires may reflect the immune response in the thyroid. Sample size was not predetermined statistically, and investigators were not blinded to group allocation.

CDR3 length: 16 amino acids, cysteine to phenylalanine. The sequence is cut down to CDR3 DNA, 48 bases in frame from base 1. CDR1 LGHNA and CDR2 YNFKEQ are derived from the germline V gene. V is cut back by 5 bases and J by 0 bases, with 7 bases in the junction unmatched. The source material was peripheral blood. This sequence originates from an adult woman with stable Graves' hyperthyroidism. In this chain, TRBV4-2 is recombined with TRBJ1-3, with 7 junctional bases fitting TRBD1. The DNA sequence reads TGTGCCAGCAGCGCGGGACAGCACCGCTCTGGAAACACCATATATTTT. Translated, it reads CASSAGQHRSGNTIYF.